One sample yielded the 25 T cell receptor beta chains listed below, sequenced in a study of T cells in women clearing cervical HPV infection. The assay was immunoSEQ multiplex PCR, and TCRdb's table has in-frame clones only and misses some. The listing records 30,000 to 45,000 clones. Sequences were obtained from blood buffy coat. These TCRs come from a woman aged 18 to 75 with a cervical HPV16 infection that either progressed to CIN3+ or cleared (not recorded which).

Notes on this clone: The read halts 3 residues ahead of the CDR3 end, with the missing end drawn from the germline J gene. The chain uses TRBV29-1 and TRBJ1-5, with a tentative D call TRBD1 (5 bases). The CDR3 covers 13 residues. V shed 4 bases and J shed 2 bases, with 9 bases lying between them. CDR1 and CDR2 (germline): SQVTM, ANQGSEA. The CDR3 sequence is CSVGGEGNQPQHF. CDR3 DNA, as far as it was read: TGCAGCGTTGGAGGGGAAGGCAATCAGCCC.

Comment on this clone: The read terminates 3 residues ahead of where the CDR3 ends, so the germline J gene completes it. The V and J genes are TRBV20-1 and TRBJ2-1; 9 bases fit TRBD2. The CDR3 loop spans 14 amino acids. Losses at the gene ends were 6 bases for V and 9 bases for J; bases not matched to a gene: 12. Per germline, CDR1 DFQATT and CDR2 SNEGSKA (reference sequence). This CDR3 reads CSAVEGVAGVEQFF. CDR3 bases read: TGCAGTGCCGTAGAGGGAGTAGCGGGAGTTGAG.

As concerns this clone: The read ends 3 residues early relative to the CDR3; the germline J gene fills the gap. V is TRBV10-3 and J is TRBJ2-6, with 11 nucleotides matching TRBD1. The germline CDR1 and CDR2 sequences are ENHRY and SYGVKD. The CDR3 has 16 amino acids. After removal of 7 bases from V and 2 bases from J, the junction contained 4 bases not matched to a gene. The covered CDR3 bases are TGTGCCATCAACGGACAGGGGGCGACTGGGGCCAACGTC. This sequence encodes CAINGQGATGANV. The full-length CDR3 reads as CAINGQGATGANVLTF.

The CDR3 loop reads CASSSRESGTDTQYF. The part of the CDR3 DNA that was read is TGTGCCAGCAGCTCCCGAGAAAGCGGGACGGATACC. The V and J genes are TRBV7-9 and TRBJ2-5, with TRBD2 matching over 7 bases. The CDR3 end falls 3 residues outside the read, so it is completed with the germline J gene. The germline V gene has CDR1 SEHNR and CDR2 FQNEAQ (reference sequence). The CDR3 consists of 15 residues.

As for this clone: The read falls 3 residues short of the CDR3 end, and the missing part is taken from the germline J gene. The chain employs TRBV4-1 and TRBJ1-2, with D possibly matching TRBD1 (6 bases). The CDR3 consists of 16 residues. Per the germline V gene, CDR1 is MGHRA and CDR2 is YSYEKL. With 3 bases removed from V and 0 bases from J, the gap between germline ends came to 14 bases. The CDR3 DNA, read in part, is TGCGCCAGCAGCCAGCCCGACAGGACATCTAACTATGGC. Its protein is CASSQPDRTSNYG. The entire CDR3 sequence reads CASSQPDRTSNYGYTF.

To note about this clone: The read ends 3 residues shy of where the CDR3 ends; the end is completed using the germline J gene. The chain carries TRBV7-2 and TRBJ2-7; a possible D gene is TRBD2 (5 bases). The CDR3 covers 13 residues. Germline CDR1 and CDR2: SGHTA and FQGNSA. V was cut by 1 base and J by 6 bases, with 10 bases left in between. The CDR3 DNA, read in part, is TGTGCCAGCAGCTTAGTCGCCGGGGTCGAG. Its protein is CASSLVAGVE. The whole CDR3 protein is CASSLVAGVEQYF.

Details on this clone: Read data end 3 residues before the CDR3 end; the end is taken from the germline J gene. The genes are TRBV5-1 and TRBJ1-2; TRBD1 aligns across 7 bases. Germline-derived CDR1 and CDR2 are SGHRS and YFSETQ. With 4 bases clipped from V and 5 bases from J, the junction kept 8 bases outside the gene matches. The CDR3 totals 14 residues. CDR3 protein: CASSPGQEIYGYTF. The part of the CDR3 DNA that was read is TGCGCCAGCAGCCCTGGACAGGAGATATATGGC.

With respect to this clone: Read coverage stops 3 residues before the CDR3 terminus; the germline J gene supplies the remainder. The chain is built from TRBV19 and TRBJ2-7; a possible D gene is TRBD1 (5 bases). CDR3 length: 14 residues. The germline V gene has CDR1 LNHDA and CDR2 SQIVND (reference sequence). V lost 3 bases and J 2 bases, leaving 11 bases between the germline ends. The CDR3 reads CASSIQAGTYEQYF. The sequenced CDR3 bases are TGTGCCAGTAGTATTCAGGCAGGGACCTACGAG.

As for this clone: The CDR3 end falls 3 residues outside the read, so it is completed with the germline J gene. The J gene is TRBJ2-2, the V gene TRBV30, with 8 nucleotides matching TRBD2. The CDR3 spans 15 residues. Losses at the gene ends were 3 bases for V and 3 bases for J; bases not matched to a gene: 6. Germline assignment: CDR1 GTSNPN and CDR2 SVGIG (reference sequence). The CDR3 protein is CAWRQSGGDTGELFF. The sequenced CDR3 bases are TGTGCCTGGAGGCAAAGCGGGGGTGACACCGGGGAG.

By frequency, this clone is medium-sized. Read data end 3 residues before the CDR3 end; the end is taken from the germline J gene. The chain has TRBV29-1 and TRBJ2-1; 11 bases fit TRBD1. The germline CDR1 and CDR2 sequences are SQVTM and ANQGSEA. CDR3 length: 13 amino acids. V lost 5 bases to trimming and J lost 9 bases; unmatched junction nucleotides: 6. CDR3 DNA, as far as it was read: TGCAGCGTTCTAGGACAGGGGGCGCGTGAG. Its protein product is CSVLGQGARE. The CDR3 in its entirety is CSVLGQGAREQFF.

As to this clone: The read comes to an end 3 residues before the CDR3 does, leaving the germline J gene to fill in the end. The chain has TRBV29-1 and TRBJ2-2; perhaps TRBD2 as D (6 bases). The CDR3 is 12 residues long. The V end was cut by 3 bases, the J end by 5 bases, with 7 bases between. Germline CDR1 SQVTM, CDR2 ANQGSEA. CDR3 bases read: TGCAGCGTTGACGGAGGGACCGGGGAG. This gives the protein CSVDGGTGE. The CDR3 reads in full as CSVDGGTGELFF.

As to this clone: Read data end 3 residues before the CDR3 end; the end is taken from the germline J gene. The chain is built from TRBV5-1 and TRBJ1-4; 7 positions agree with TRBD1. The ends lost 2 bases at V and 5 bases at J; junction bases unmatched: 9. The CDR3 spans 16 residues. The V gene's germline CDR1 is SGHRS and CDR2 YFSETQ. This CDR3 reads CASSFYPDRENEKLFF. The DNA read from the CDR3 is TGCGCCAGCAGCTTTTATCCCGACAGGGAGAATGAAAAA.

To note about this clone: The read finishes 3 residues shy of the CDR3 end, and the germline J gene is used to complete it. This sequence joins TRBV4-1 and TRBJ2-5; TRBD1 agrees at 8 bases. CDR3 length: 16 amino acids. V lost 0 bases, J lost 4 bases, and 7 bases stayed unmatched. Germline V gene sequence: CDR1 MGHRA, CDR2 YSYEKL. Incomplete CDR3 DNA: TGCGCCAGCAGCCAAGACTTCCGGACAGGGAGAGAGACC. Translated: CASSQDFRTGRET. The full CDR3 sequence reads CASSQDFRTGRETQYF.

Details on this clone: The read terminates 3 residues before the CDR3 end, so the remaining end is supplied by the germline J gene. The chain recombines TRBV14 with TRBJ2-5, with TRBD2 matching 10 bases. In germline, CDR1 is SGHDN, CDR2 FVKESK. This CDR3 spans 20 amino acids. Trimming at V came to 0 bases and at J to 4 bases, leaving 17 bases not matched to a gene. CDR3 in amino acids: CASSQEGRSPSGRIVETQYF. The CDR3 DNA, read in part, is TGTGCCAGCAGCCAAGAAGGCCGATCCCCTAGCGGGAGAATTGTAGAGACC.

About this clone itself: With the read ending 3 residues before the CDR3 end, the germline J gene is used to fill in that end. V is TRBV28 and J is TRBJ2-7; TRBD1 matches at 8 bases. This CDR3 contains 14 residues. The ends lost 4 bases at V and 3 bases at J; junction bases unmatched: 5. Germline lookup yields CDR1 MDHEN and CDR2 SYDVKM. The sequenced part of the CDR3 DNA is TGTGCCAGCAGTTCAGGGGACAGGCGCTACGAG. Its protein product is CASSSGDRRYE. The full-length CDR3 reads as CASSSGDRRYEQYF.

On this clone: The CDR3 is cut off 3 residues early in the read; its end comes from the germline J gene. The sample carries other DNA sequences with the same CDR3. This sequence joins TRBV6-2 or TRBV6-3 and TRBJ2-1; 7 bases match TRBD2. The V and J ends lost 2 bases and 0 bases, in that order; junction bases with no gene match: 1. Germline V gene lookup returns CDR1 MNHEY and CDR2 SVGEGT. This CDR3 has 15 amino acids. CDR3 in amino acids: CASSYRGSSYNEQFF. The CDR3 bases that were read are TGTGCCAGCAGTTACCGCGGGAGCTCCTACAATGAG.

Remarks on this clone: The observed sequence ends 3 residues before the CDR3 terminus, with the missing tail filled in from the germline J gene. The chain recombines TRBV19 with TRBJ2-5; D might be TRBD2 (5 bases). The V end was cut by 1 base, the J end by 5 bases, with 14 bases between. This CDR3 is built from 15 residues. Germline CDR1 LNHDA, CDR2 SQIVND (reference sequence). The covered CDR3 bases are TGTGCCAGTAGTATAGCAACGGGGTTTCTGGAGACC. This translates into CASSIATGFLET. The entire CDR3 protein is CASSIATGFLETQYF.

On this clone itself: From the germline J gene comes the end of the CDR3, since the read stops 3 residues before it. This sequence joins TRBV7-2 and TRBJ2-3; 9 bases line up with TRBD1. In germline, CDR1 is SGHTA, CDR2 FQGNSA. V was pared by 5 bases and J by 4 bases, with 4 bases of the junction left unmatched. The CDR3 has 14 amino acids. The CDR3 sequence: CASSRTGAADTQYF. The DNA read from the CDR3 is TGTGCCAGCAGCAGGACAGGGGCTGCAGATACG.

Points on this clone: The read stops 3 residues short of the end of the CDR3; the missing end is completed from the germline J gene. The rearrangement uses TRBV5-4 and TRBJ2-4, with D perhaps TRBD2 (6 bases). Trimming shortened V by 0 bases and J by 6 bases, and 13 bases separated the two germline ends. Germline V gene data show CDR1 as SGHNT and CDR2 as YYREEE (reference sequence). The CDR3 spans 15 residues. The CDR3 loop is CASSLDGGSGNIQYF. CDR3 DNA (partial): TGTGCCAGCAGCTTGGATGGGGGTAGCGGAAACATT.

This chain's CDR3 is CASSIVPGLAGGSEQFF. CDR3 DNA (partial): TGTGCCAGTAGTATAGTCCCGGGACTAGCGGGAGGAAGTGAG. The chain is built from TRBV19 and TRBJ2-1; 15 bases line up with TRBD2. The read terminates 3 residues before the CDR3 end, so the remaining end is supplied by the germline J gene. The CDR3 covers 17 residues. CDR1 LNHDA and CDR2 SQIVND come from the germline V gene (reference sequence). Trimming took 1 base from V and 9 from J; bases not matched to a gene: 7.

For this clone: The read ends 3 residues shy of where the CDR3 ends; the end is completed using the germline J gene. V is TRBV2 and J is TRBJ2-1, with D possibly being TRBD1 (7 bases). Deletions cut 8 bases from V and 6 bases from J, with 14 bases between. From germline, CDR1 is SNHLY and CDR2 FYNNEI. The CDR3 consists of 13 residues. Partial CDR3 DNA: TGTGCCAGCGCGGGGACAGACACCAATGAG. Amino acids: CASAGTDTNE. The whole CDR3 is CASAGTDTNEQFF.

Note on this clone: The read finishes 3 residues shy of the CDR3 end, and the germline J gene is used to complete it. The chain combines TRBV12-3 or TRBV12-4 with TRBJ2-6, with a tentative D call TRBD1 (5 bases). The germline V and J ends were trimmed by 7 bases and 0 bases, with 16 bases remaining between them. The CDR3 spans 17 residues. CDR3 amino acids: CASKRGSGTSGANVLTF. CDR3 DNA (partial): TGTGCCAGCAAAAGGGGTTCGGGTACCTCTGGGGCCAACGTC.

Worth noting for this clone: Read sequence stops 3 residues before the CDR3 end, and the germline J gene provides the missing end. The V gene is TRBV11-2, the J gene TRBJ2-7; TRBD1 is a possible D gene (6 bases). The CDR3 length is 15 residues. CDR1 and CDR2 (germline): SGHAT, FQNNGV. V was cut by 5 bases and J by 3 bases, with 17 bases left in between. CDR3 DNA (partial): TGTGCCAGCAGCCCCTACCCTGGACAGAACTACGAG. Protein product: CASSPYPGQNYE. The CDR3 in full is CASSPYPGQNYEQYF.

CDR3 sequence reads: CASTIGVVQKTQYF. The DNA read from the CDR3 is TGTGCCAGCACGATAGGGGTTGTACAAAAGACC. The rearrangement joins TRBV7-9 to TRBJ2-5; possible D gene TRBD1, 5 bases. The CDR3 is cut off 3 residues early in the read; its end comes from the germline J gene. In germline, CDR1 is SEHNR, CDR2 FQNEAQ (reference sequence). The CDR3 is made up of 14 amino acids. The V end lost 7 bases, the J end lost 6 bases, and 18 bases lay between the germline ends.

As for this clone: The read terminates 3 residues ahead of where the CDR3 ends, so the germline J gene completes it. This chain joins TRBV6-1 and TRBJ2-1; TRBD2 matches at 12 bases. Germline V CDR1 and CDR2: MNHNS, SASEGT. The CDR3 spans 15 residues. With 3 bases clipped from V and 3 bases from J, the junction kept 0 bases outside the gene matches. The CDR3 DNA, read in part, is TGTGCCAGCAGTGAGGGACTAGCGGGCTACAATGAG. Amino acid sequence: CASSEGLAGYNE. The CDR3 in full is CASSEGLAGYNEQFF.